Described below is a single TCR beta chain sequence and its context. This specimen comes from a study of T cell changes during pregnancy in multiple sclerosis. Generated by immunoSEQ multiplex PCR, the TCRdb table keeps only in-frame clones and is missing some. The sample lists fewer than 45,000 clones, roughly 92% occurring once. Germline-derived CDR1 and CDR2 are SGDLS and YYNGEE. This CDR3 has 15 amino acids. V was clipped by 1 base and J by 7 bases; unmatched bases: 6. Material: CD4+ T cells from peripheral blood mononuclear cells, obtained in the first trimester of pregnancy. This TCR was recovered from a female donor with multiple sclerosis, enrolled in a pregnancy study. This rearrangement joins TRBV9 to TRBJ2-1, with 9 nucleotides matching TRBD2. CDR3 nucleotides: TGTGCCAGCAGCGTACTAGCGGGAAATAATAATGAGCAGTTCTTC. It yields the protein CASSVLAGNNNEQFF.